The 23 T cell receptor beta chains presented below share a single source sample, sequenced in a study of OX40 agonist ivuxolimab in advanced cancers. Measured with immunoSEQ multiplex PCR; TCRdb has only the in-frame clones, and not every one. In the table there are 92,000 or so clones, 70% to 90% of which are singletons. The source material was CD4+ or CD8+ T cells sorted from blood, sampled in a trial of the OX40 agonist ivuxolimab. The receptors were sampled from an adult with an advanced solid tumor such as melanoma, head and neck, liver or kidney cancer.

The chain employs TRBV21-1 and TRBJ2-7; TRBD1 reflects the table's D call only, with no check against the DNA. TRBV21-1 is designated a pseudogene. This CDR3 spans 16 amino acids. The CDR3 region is CASSTTPRTGSYEQYF. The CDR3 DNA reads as TGTGCCAGCAGCACAACACCCAGGACAGGGAGCTACGAGCAGTACTTC.

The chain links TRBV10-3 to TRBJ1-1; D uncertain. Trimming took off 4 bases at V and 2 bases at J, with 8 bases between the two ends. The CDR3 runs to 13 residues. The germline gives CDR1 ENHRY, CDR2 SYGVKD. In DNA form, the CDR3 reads TGTGCCATCAGTGTAGGGTTCAACACTGAAGCTTTCTTT. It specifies CAISVGFNTEAFF.

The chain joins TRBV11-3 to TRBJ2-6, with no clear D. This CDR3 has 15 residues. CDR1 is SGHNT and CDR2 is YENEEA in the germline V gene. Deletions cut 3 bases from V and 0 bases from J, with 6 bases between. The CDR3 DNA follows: TGTGCCAGCAGCTTTGCGTACTCTGGGGCCAACGTCCTGACTTTC. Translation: CASSFAYSGANVLTF.

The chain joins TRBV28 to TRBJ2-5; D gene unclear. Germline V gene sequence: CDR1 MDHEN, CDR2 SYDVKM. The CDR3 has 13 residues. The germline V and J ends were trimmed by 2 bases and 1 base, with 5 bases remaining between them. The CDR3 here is CASSLQLQETQYF. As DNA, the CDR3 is TGTGCCAGCAGTTTACAGCTCCAAGAGACCCAGTACTTC.

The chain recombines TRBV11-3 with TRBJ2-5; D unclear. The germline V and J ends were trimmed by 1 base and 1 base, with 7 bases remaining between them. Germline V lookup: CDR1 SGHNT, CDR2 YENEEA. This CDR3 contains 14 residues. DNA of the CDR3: TGTGCCAGCAGCTTAGGAGTGGTCCAAGAGACCCAGTACTTC. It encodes CASSLGVVQETQYF.

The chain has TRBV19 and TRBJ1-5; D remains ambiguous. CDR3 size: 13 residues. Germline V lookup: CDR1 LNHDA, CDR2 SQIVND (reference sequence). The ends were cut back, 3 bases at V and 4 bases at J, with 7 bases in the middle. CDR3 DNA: TGTGCCAGTAGTATGATTCGGAATCAGCCCCAGCATTTT. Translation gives CASSMIRNQPQHF.

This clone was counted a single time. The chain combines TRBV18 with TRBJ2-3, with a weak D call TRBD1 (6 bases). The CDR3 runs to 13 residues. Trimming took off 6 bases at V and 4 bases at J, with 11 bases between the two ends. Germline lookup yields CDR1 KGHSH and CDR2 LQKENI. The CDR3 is CASSSGTSDTQYF. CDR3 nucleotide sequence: TGTGCCAGCTCTTCTGGGACATCAGATACGCAGTATTTT.

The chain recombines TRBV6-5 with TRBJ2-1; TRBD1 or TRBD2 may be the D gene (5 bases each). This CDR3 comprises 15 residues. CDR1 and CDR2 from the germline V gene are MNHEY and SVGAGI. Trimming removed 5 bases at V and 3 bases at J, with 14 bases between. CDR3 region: CASSPTRGYYNEQFF. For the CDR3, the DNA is TGTGCCAGCAGTCCCACTAGGGGATACTACAATGAGCAGTTCTTC.

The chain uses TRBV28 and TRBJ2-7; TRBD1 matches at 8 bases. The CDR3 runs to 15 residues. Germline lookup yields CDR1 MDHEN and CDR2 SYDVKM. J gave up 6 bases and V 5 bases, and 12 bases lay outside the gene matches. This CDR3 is CASSGQGGFGGEQYF. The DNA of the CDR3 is TGTGCCAGCAGTGGACAGGGTGGATTCGGGGGCGAGCAGTACTTC.

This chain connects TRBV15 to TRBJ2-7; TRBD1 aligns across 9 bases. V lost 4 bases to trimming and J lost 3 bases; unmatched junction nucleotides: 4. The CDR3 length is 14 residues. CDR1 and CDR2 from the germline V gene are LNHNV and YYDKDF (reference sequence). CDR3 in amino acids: CATSTDRGFYEQYF. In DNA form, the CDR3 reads TGTGCCACCAGCACCGACAGGGGGTTCTACGAGCAGTACTTC. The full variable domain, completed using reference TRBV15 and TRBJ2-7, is DAMVIQNPRYQVTQFGKPVTLSCSQTLNHNVMYWYQQKSSQAPKLLFHYYDKDFNNEADTPDNFQSRRPNTSFCFLDIRSPGLGDTAMYLCATSTDRGFYEQYFGPGTRLTVT.

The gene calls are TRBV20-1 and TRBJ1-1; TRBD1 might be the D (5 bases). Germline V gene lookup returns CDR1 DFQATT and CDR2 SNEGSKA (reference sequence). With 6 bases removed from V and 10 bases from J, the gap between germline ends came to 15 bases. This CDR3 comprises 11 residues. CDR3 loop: CSAATATGAFF. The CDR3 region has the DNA TGCAGTGCCGCGACAGCTACCGGAGCTTTCTTT.

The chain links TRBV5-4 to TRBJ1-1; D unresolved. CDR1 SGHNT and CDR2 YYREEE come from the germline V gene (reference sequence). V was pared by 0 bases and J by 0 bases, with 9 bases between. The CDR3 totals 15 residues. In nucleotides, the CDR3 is TGTGCCAGCAGCTTGGAGGCACAGTTGAACACTGAAGCTTTCTTT. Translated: CASSLEAQLNTEAFF.

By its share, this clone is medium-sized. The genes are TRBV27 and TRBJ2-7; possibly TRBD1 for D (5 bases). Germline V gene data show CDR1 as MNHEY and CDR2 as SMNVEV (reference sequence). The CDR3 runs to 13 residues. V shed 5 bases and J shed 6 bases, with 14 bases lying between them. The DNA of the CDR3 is TGTGCCAGCAGTACCCAGGGCAGTTTCGAGCAGTACTTC. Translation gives CASSTQGSFEQYF.

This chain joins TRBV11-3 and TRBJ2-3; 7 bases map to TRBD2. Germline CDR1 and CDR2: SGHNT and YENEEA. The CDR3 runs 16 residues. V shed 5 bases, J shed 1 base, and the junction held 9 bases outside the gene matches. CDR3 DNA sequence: TGTGCCAGCAGCAAACGGACTAGTGGGGGCACAGATACGCAGTATTTT. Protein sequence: CASSKRTSGGTDTQYF.

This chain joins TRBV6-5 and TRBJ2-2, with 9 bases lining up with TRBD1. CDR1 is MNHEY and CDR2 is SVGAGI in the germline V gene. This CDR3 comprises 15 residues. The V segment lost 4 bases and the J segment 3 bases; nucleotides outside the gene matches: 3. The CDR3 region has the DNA TGTGCCAGCAGTTCTGGGACAGGGTACACCGGGGAGCTGTTTTTT. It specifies CASSSGTGYTGELFF.

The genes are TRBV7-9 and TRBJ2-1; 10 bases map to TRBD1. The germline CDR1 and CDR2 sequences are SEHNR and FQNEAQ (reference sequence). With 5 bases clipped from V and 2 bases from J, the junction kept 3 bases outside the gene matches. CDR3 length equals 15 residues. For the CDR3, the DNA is TGTGCCAGCAGCGTCGACAGGGGGCCCTACAATGAGCAGTTCTTC. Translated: CASSVDRGPYNEQFF.

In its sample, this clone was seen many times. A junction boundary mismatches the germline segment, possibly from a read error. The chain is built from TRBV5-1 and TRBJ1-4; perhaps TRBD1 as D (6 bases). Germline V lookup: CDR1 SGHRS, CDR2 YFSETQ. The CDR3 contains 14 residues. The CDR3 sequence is CASSLQGPLSLSYF. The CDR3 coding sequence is TGCGCCAGCAGCTTGCAGGGGCCCTTGTCCCTGTCCTATTTT.

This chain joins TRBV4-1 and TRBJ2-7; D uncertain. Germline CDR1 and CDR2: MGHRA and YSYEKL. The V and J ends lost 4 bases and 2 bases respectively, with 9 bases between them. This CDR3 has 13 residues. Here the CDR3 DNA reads TGCGCCAGCAGCCTTACGGGTACCTACGAGCAGTACTTC. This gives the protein CASSLTGTYEQYF.

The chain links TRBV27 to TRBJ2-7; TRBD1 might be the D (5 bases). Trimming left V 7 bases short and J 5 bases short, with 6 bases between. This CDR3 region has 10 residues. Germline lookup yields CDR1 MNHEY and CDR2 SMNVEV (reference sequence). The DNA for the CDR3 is TGTGCCAGCAAGGGGAACGAGCAGTACTTC. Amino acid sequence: CASKGNEQYF.

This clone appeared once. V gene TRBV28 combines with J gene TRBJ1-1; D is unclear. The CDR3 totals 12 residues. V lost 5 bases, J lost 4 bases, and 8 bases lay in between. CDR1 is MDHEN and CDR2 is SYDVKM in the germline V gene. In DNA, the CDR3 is TGTGCCAGCAGTCCCCCCGGCACTGAAGCTTTCTTT. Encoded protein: CASSPPGTEAFF.

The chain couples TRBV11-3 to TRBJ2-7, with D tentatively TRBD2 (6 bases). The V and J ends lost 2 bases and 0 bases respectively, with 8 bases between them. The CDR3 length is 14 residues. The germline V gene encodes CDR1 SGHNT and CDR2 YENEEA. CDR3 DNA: TGTGCCAGCAGCTTACGGACTACCTCCTACGAGCAGTACTTC. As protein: CASSLRTTSYEQYF.

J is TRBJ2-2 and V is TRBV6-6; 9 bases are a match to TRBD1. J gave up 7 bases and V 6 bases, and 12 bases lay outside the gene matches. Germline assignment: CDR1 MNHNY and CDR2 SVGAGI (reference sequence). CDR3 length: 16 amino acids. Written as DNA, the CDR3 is TGTGCCAGCAGACCTACAACAGGGGGCAGGGGCGGGGAGCTGTTTTTT. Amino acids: CASRPTTGGRGGELFF.

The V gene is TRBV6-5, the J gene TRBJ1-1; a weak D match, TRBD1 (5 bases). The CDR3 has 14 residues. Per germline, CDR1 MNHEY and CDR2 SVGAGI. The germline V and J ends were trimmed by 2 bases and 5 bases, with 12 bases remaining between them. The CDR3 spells CASSYGTGRTEAFF. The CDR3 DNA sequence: TGTGCCAGCAGTTACGGCACAGGTAGGACTGAAGCTTTCTTT.